The source of this T cell receptor beta chain is a study of vaccination and CD4 T cells after COVID-19. Researchers used the Oncomine TCR Beta short-read assay to sequence DNA from cultured CD4+ T cells. TCRdb reprocessed the PCR reads with MiXCR, giving one entry per CDR3 protein. The top ten hold around 13% of the sample, which has about 7,200 distinct CDR3 sequences, around 40% seen once. V gave up 3 bases and J gave up 8 bases, with 10 bases separating them. This CDR3 spans 12 amino acids. The germline V gene has CDR1 SNHLY and CDR2 FYNNEI. This clonotype was recorded once. As yet, its antigen is unknown. Treatment indicated: approximately nine-day PBMC culture with coronavirus spike peptide pools or control peptides (ViraFEST assay). Gathering of the CD4+ T cells, from the unexposed donor, took place before the COVID-19 pandemic (2011-2018).

This clonotype was sampled from a human donor in good health. The chain combines TRBV2 with TRBJ1-2; D is ambiguous. The sequencing sample was made of CD4+ T cells from blood, cultured in vitro. Written as DNA, the CDR3 is TGTGCCAGCAGTGATGGCTCCCCCGGCTACACCTTC. It specifies CASSDGSPGYTF.